This T cell receptor beta chain was obtained from a study of regulatory T cells in long-lasting Graves disease. Turning to the study itself: With positive TSH receptor antibodies and over 5 years of antithyroid drugs, Graves' disease was considered persistent.

The sample's time point: persistent/refractory GD, antithyroid drugs over 5 years with positive TRAb. Generation of the TCR library employed RNA extracted from PBMCs. Through Arm-PCR of CDR3 regions and iRepertoire HTBI primers, TCR beta libraries were built. As originally analysed: 60 or so TRBV and about 14 TRBJ segments were identified across samples. TCRdb passed the multiplex PCR reads through MiXCR, listing each CDR3 protein once. In this record, the V and J calls reflect TCRdb's handling and not the investigators' own analysis. The table records some 430,000 distinct CDR3 sequences, roughly 21% of them present only once. V lost 4 bases to trimming and J lost 1 base; unmatched junction nucleotides: 7. CDR3 length equals 15 residues. Germline CDR1 reads SGHRS; CDR2 reads YFSETQ. Details on this clonotype: Its specificity is unknown.

Broader study findings: The study found TRBV28, TRBJ1-2 and TRBJ2-5 favored in persistent disease.

The rearrangement links TRBV5-1 to TRBJ2-7; 8 nucleotides align to TRBD1. The clonotype was recovered from a female donor with Graves disease. This sample comprised peripheral blood mononuclear cells (PBMCs), obtained when the disease was refractory, from a patient treated with antithyroid drugs. CDR3 residues: CASSAGGAGSYEQYF. Written as DNA, the CDR3 is TGCGCCAGCAGCGCAGGGGGCGCAGGGTCCTACGAGCAGTACTTC. Complete variable domain (other parts from reference TRBV5-1 and TRBJ2-7): KAGVTQTPRYLIKTRGQQVTLSCSPISGHRSVSWYQQTPGQGLQFLFEYFSETQRNKGNFPGRFSGRQFSNSRSEMNVSTLELGDSALYLCASSAGGAGSYEQYFGPGTRLTVT.